This T cell receptor (beta chain) was sequenced in a study of regulatory T cells in long-lasting Graves disease. Time point: newly diagnosed GD, antithyroid drugs for less than 3 months. From PBMCs, RNA was extracted and then used to make the TCR library. The J segment lost 4 bases and the V segment lost 0 bases, leaving 7 bases of the junction unmatched. This CDR3 is built from 15 residues. Germline-derived CDR1 and CDR2 are DFQATT and SNEGSKA (reference sequence). Building of the TCR beta libraries involved iRepertoire HTBI primers and Arm-PCR of CDR3 regions. A single record per CDR3 protein comes from TCRdb applying MiXCR to the multiplex PCR reads. This sample yields 400,000 to 650,000 distinct CDR3 sequences, of which 15% to 20% are seen a single time; about 25% belongs to the top ten. These data were also reused for a study on T cells in Graves' hyperthyroidism and ophthalmopathy.

The TCR was taken from a middle-aged woman with Graves disease. The source was peripheral blood mononuclear cells (PBMCs), collected at new diagnosis, from a patient treated with antithyroid drugs. The J gene is TRBJ1-2, the V gene TRBV20-1; 8 nucleotides agree with TRBD1. The chain's CDR3 is CSARDSRTGSYGYTF. The CDR3 DNA reads TGCAGTGCTAGAGATTCAAGGACAGGGAGCTATGGCTACACCTTC.